This TCR beta chain was captured by sequencing in a study of graft-versus-host responses after intestinal transplantation. As regards this clone: No antigen is known for it.

The length of the CDR3 is 16 residues. Deletions cut 3 bases from V and 5 bases from J, with 20 bases between. CDR1 SGHTA and CDR2 FQGNSA come from the germline V gene. Overall study results and limits: Declining HvG levels early post-transplant were linked to peak circulating GvH clone levels. Recipient marrow held GvH clones, some first seen in ileum or blood.

Clones were sequenced by immunoSEQ multiplex PCR, and TCRdb holds only the in-frame ones, with some missing. The table has some 7,600 clones, around 93% seen once; the top ten hold about 1.5%. This sequence was found in a human patient who received an intestinal transplant, so some T cells may come from the graft donor. The chain uses TRBV7-2 and TRBJ2-7, with D perhaps matching TRBD1 (5 bases). Source: PBMCs, taken about 30 days after intestinal transplant. The CDR3 nucleotides read TGTGCCAGCAGCTTGGGGCCCGGACGCGCGTGGGACGAGCAGTACTTC. Residues: CASSLGPGRAWDEQYF. The complete variable domain, with remaining parts taken from reference TRBV7-2 and TRBJ2-7, reads GAGVSQSPSNKVTEKGKDVELRCDPISGHTALYWYRQSLGQGLEFLIYFQGNSAPDKSGLPSDRFSAERTGGSVSTLTIQRTQQEDSAVYLCASSLGPGRAWDEQYFGPGTRLTVT.